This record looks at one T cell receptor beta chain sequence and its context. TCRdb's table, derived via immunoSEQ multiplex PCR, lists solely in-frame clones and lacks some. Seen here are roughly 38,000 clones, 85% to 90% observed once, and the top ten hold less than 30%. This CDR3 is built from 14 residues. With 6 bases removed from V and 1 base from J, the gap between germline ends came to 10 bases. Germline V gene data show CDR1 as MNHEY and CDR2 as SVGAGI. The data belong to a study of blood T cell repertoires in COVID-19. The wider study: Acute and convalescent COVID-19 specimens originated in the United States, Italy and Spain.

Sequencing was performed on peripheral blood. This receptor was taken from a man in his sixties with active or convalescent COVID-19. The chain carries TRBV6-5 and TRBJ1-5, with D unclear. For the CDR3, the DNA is TGTGCCAGCAGAGTAGAGCAAAGCAATCAGCCCCAGCATTTT. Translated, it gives CASRVEQSNQPQHF.